This T cell receptor (beta chain) derives from a study of blood T cells in healthy people across ages. Study findings and constraints: Measured against age, TCR beta diversity per million T cells decreased in a roughly linear manner.

Note on this clonotype: What it binds is not known.

The V gene's germline CDR1 is SGDLS and CDR2 YYNGEE. V lost 0 bases and J lost 2; bases outside the gene matches: 3. The CDR3 spans 16 residues. A second PCR of about 6 to 12 cycles used a sample-barcoded 5' primer and a J-beta primer mix. TCRdb recomputed calls from the 5' RACE reads with MiXCR, one row per CDR3 protein. The sample records over 1,500,000 distinct CDR3 sequences, 49% being singletons. The J gene is TRBJ2-7, the V gene TRBV9; 12 nucleotides line up with TRBD1. Sequencing was done on a sample of blood. This clonotype was obtained from a woman aged 40 to 50 in good health. The CDR3 spells CASSVEGQGAPYEQYF. For the CDR3, the DNA is TGTGCCAGCAGCGTAGAGGGACAGGGGGCCCCCTACGAGCAGTACTTC. The variable domain in full, completed from reference TRBV9 and TRBJ2-7, reads DSGVTQTPKHLITATGQRVTLRCSPRSGDLSVYWYQQSLDQGLQFLIQYYNGEERAKGNILERFSAQQFPDLHSELNLSSLELGDSALYFCASSVEGQGAPYEQYFGPGTRLTVT.